The following is a T cell receptor (beta chain) sequence with its context. Deletions cut 2 bases from V and 0 bases from J, with 14 bases between. The CDR3 sequence is 16 residues long. Germline-derived CDR1 and CDR2 are MNHEY and SVGAGI. The data originate from a study of radiation and T cells in renal cell carcinoma. The treatment is: treatment-naive control, cytoreductive nephrectomy. Method: immunoSEQ multiplex PCR; TCRdb's copy keeps in-frame clones and lacks some. The table records almost 8,500 clones, around 64% of them present only once. This clonotype was obtained from a man between 60 and 75 years old with renal cell carcinoma. This specimen was tumor tissue, taken from a patient whose treatment was nephrectomy without radiotherapy. This chain connects TRBV6-5 to TRBJ2-7; D is perhaps TRBD1 (7 bases). The CDR3 DNA sequence: TGTGCCAGCAGTTACAAAGGCAGGGGGGTCTCCTACGAGCAGTACTTC. This gives the protein CASSYKGRGVSYEQYF.